This T cell receptor (beta chain) was retrieved from a study of T-cell memory formation after mild COVID-19. 5'RACE primed at constant segments yielded TCR alpha and TCR beta cDNA libraries bearing sample barcodes and UMIs. TCRdb recomputed calls from the 5' RACE reads with MiXCR, one row per CDR3 protein. This table holds about 350,000 distinct CDR3 sequences, roughly 13% found once. The CDR3 covers 12 residues. V lost 5 bases and J 7 bases, leaving 12 bases between the germline ends. CDR1 and CDR2 from the germline V gene are MNHEY and SVGEGT. On this clonotype: Antigen: not known.

Study findings and constraints: Of the contracting clones, CD4+ ones lay mainly in CM and EM, and CD8+ ones in EMRA.

The gene calls are TRBV6-2 or TRBV6-3 and TRBJ2-7, with D unclear. This clonotype originated in a man aged 18 to 30 who had mild COVID-19 (a few samples of this study predate the infection). Cell type and time point are not known. Sample: PBMCs or a T cell subset sorted from them (not recorded which). CDR3 DNA sequence: TGTGCCAGCAGTCCCGGAATTCGGGAGCAGTACGTC. It codes for CASSPGIREQYV.